Many counts were recorded for the clone carrying this T cell receptor beta chain. Its antigen is not known. Using RNA transcripts as the source, TCR beta CDR3 regions were amplified. In the first-round RT-PCR of the TCR CDR3, the HTBI primer set was used. MiXCR, applied by TCRdb to the multiplex PCR reads, yields one record per CDR3 protein. The profile covers more than 500,000 distinct CDR3 sequences, with more than 15% appearing a single time and approximately 30% taken by the ten largest. The data stem from a study of T cells in Graves' hyperthyroidism and ophthalmopathy. Whole-study results and caveats: Among clonotypes expanded in thyroid above 0.001, most were also found in blood.

Ophthalmopathy patients had moderate-to-severe active disease, CAS ≥3, NOSPECS ≥4, and disease duration under 3 months. Around 10 ml fresh peripheral blood yielded the PBMCs. The CDR3 sequence is 12 residues long. The germline V and J ends were trimmed by 4 bases and 8 bases, with 11 bases remaining between them. The germline gives CDR1 MDHEN, CDR2 SYDVKM. This chain uses TRBV28 with TRBJ1-1; D not resolved. The clonotype comes from a woman aged 25 to 45 with Graves' ophthalmopathy. Input material: blood. CDR3 loop: CASSWKGSEAFF. In nucleotides, the CDR3 is TGTGCCAGCAGTTGGAAGGGTTCGGAAGCTTTCTTT.